One and the same sample provided the 22 T cell receptor beta chains below, sequenced in a study of cytomegalovirus exposure and HLA in healthy donors. It was with 60 Vbeta and 13 Jbeta primers that the PCR ran. The table came from immunoSEQ multiplex PCR; TCRdb's copy has only in-frame clones and leaves some out. Altogether 100,000 to 150,000 clones are present, about 76% being singletons, with the ten largest covering about 13%. Sample: PBMCs. These receptors were taken from a woman aged 55-69 years in good health and CMV-seropositive.

The chain recombines TRBV5-6 with TRBJ1-3, with 7 nucleotides matching TRBD1. This CDR3 has 15 amino acids. With V trimmed by 4 bases and J by 11 bases, 15 bases remained unmatched. Germline V gene lookup returns CDR1 SGHDT and CDR2 YYEEEE. The CDR3 loop reads CASSLTGSAPGAIYF. The CDR3 bases are TGTGCCAGCAGCCTGACAGGGTCGGCACCGGGGGCCATATATTTT.

The genes are TRBV29-1 and TRBJ2-7; 8 positions agree with TRBD2. CDR1 is SQVTM, CDR2 ANQGSEA, per germline. With 7 bases clipped from V and 0 bases from J, the junction kept 5 bases outside the gene matches. The CDR3 extends over 13 amino acids. The CDR3 loop reads CSAGGGSSYEQYF. CDR3 coding DNA: TGCAGCGCCGGGGGGGGGTCCTCCTACGAGCAGTACTTC.

The chain uses TRBV5-8 and TRBJ2-3; a possible D gene is TRBD1 (6 bases). The germline CDR1 and CDR2 sequences are SGHTS and YDEGEE. The CDR3 is made up of 16 amino acids. Trimming cost V 4 bases and J 0 bases, with 15 bases left between them. The CDR3 loop is CASSQRSGTSTDTQYF. For the CDR3, the DNA is TGTGCCAGCAGCCAAAGATCCGGGACAAGCACAGATACGCAGTATTTT.

The chain carries TRBV7-9 and TRBJ2-3; 8 bases are a match to TRBD2. CDR1 SEHNR and CDR2 FQNEAQ come from the germline V gene (reference sequence). Unmatched junction bases numbered 11, after V lost 3 bases and J lost 9 bases. The CDR3 extends over 15 amino acids. CDR3 DNA sequence: TGTGCCAGCAGCTTTAGCCCCGGGAGGGGAGGGACGCAGTATTTT. It codes for CASSFSPGRGGTQYF. Complete variable domain (other parts from reference TRBV7-9 and TRBJ2-3): DTGVSQNPRHKITKRGQNVTFRCDPISEHNRLYWYRQTLGQGPEFLTYFQNEAQLEKSRLLSDRFSAERPKGSFSTLEIQRTEQGDSAMYLCASSFSPGRGGTQYFGPGTRLTVL.

The table lists this clone with a few counts. The chain links TRBV7-9 to TRBJ1-2; the D is unclear. Germline assignment: CDR1 SEHNR and CDR2 FQNEAQ (reference sequence). The CDR3 is made up of 14 amino acids. V lost 2 bases, J lost 4 bases, and 11 bases lay in between. The CDR3 is CASSLQGGTYGYTF. For the CDR3, the DNA is TGTGCCAGCAGCTTACAAGGAGGTACCTATGGCTACACCTTC. Together with reference TRBV7-9 and TRBJ1-2, the CDR3 gives the full variable domain: DTGVSQNPRHKITKRGQNVTFRCDPISEHNRLYWYRQTLGQGPEFLTYFQNEAQLEKSRLLSDRFSAERPKGSFSTLEIQRTEQGDSAMYLCASSLQGGTYGYTFGSGTRLTVV.

V and J are TRBV7-2 and TRBJ2-7, with a weak D call TRBD1 (6 bases). V shed 4 bases and J shed 6 bases, with 13 bases lying between them. Germline CDR1 reads SGHTA; CDR2 reads FQGNSA. The CDR3 contains 13 residues. The CDR3, as DNA: TGTGCCAGCAGCTCCCTAACAGGGATCGAGCAGTACTTC. Translation: CASSSLTGIEQYF.

This chain links TRBV5-1 with TRBJ1-3; TRBD1 is a possible D gene (6 bases). Germline assignment: CDR1 SGHRS and CDR2 YFSETQ. This CDR3 spans 15 amino acids. The V gene lost 1 base and the J gene lost 4 bases, with 12 bases spanning the gap. Here the CDR3 DNA reads TGCGCCAGCAGCTTGACCCAGGGGTCGGGAAACACCATATATTTT. This translates into CASSLTQGSGNTIYF.

CDR3 DNA: TGTGCCAGCAGCTTGGGACAGGATAATTCACCCCTCCACTTT. This translates into CASSLGQDNSPLHF. This chain joins TRBV5-4 and TRBJ1-6; TRBD1 is a possible D gene (6 bases). From germline, CDR1 is SGHNT and CDR2 YYREEE (reference sequence). The ends were cut back, 0 bases at V and 5 bases at J, with 6 bases in the middle. CDR3 length equals 14 residues. Combining the CDR3 with reference TRBV5-4 and TRBJ1-6 gives the whole variable domain ETGVTQSPTHLIKTRGQQVTLRCSSQSGHNTVSWYQQALGQGPQFIFQYYREEENGRGNFPPRFSGLQFPNYSSELNVNALELDDSALYLCASSLGQDNSPLHFGNGTRLTVT.

The V call is TRBV5-4, the J call TRBJ2-2, with 7 bases identical to TRBD1. Germline CDR1 SGHNT, CDR2 YYREEE (reference sequence). This CDR3 spans 13 amino acids. The V and J ends lost 4 bases and 6 bases, in that order; junction bases with no gene match: 3. The CDR3 here is CASSPQGAGELFF. The CDR3 nucleotides read TGTGCCAGCAGCCCGCAGGGGGCCGGGGAGCTGTTTTTT.

This chain connects TRBV28 to TRBJ1-6; TRBD1 might be the D (5 bases). CDR3 length equals 12 residues. Germline lookup yields CDR1 MDHEN and CDR2 SYDVKM. V lost 4 bases and J lost 9, with 7 bases in between. The DNA of the CDR3 is TGTGCCAGCAGTTCAGGGCTTTCACCCCTCCACTTT. Encoded protein: CASSSGLSPLHF.

The V gene is TRBV4-3, the J gene TRBJ1-5; a weak D match, TRBD1 (5 bases). This CDR3 contains 14 residues. V was clipped by 3 bases and J by 8 bases, with 14 bases between them. CDR1 is LGHNA and CDR2 is YSLEER in the germline V gene. CDR3 residues: CASSQTDFVEPQHF. The CDR3 region has the DNA TGCGCCAGCAGCCAGACAGATTTTGTTGAGCCCCAGCATTTT.

The V call is TRBV6-1, the J call TRBJ2-3; D possibly corresponds to TRBD2 (5 bases). Germline V CDR1 and CDR2: MNHNS, SASEGT. V was cut by 6 bases and J by 0 bases, with 10 bases left in between. The CDR3 runs 14 residues. This CDR3 reads CASREGWSTDTQYF. DNA for the CDR3: TGTGCCAGCAGAGAGGGTTGGAGCACAGATACGCAGTATTTT.

This clone has a handful of counts. V gene TRBV6-1 combines with J gene TRBJ1-5, with 11 bases lining up with TRBD1. Germline values: CDR1 MNHNS, CDR2 SASEGT. J was trimmed by 5 bases and V by 5 bases; bases with no gene match: 5. There are 15 residues in the CDR3. The DNA of the CDR3 is TGTGCCAGCAGTATCGGGACAGGGGGATATCAGCCCCAGCATTTT. This encodes CASSIGTGGYQPQHF.

This chain joins TRBV5-6 and TRBJ2-2; tentative D call: TRBD2 (6 bases). Germline CDR1 SGHDT, CDR2 YYEEEE. The CDR3 extends over 16 amino acids. Trimming removed 0 bases from V and 5 bases from J, with 14 bases in between. CDR3: CASSLGGFGGTGELFF. The CDR3 coding sequence is TGTGCCAGCAGCTTGGGCGGGTTTGGAGGGACCGGGGAGCTGTTTTTT. Combining the CDR3 with reference TRBV5-6 and TRBJ2-2 gives the whole variable domain DAGVTQSPTHLIKTRGQQVTLRCSPKSGHDTVSWYQQALGQGPQFIFQYYEEEERQRGNFPDRFSGHQFPNYSSELNVNALLLGDSALYLCASSLGGFGGTGELFFGEGSRLTVL.

This rearrangement joins TRBV4-1 to TRBJ1-2; D gene uncertain. Germline V lookup: CDR1 MGHRA, CDR2 YSYEKL. This CDR3 has 15 residues. V lost 3 bases, J lost 5 bases, and 16 bases lay in between. The CDR3 nucleotides read TGCGCCAGCAGCCAGTACATAGGCGGAGATTATGGCTACACCTTC. It specifies CASSQYIGGDYGYTF.

The chain is built from TRBV7-3 and TRBJ2-1, with D tentatively TRBD1 (6 bases). CDR3 length: 19 amino acids. Trimming took off 1 base at V and 5 bases at J, with 24 bases between the two ends. Germline CDR1 SGHTA, CDR2 FQGTGA. The CDR3 sequence is CASSLKPSYREIWHNEQFF. Written as DNA, the CDR3 is TGTGCCAGCAGCTTAAAGCCCAGTTACAGGGAGATATGGCACAATGAGCAGTTCTTC.

The chain is built from TRBV27 and TRBJ1-3; D ambiguous. Trimming shortened V by 5 bases and J by 4 bases, and 12 bases separated the two germline ends. This CDR3 spans 14 amino acids. The germline gives CDR1 MNHEY, CDR2 SMNVEV (reference sequence). DNA for the CDR3: TGTGCCAGCAGTCCTACCTTGAAAGGAAACACCATATATTTT. Amino acid sequence: CASSPTLKGNTIYF.

The V gene is TRBV7-2, the J gene TRBJ2-1; the match to TRBD1 covers 11 bases. The germline V gene encodes CDR1 SGHTA and CDR2 FQGNSA. The CDR3 length is 16 residues. V was clipped by 5 bases and J by 6 bases; unmatched bases: 9. CDR3 sequence reads: CASSRTMDRGLNEQFF. The CDR3 bases are TGTGCCAGCAGCCGGACGATGGACAGGGGGCTCAATGAGCAGTTCTTC.

CDR3 nucleotides: TGTGCCACCAGCGGACCACCTAGCGGAGTCTCCTACAATGAGCAGTTCTTC. Its translation is CATSGPPSGVSYNEQFF. V usage is TRBV15 and J usage is TRBJ2-1, with TRBD2 matching 7 bases. V lost 5 bases to trimming and J lost 0 bases; unmatched junction nucleotides: 10. The germline CDR1 and CDR2 sequences are LNHNV and YYDKDF (reference sequence). There are 17 residues in the CDR3.

The sample holds one count of this clone. The V call is TRBV2, the J call TRBJ1-5; D remains unclear. V was clipped by 4 bases and J by 0 bases, with 7 bases between them. Looked up from germline, CDR1 is SNHLY and CDR2 is FYNNEI. This CDR3 contains 14 residues. For the CDR3, the DNA is TGTGCCAGCAGTGCCGTTAATAGCAATCAGCCCCAGCATTTT. This translates into CASSAVNSNQPQHF.

V usage is TRBV5-1 and J usage is TRBJ2-5; the match to TRBD2 covers 14 bases. Germline values: CDR1 SGHRS, CDR2 YFSETQ. The CDR3 sequence is 17 residues long. V gave up 0 bases and J gave up 3 bases; unmatched junction bases: 4. This chain's CDR3 is CASSLAGLAGGEETQYF. The CDR3 DNA reads as TGCGCCAGCAGCTTGGCAGGACTAGCGGGAGGAGAAGAGACCCAGTACTTC.

This chain joins TRBV2 and TRBJ2-5; no definite D call. The CDR3 extends over 13 amino acids. Between the trimmed V and J ends, which lost 5 bases and 2 bases, there was a span of 9 bases. Germline CDR1 and CDR2: SNHLY and FYNNEI. CDR3 protein: CASSLTRQETQYF. The CDR3 DNA reads as TGTGCCAGCAGTCTGACACGTCAAGAGACCCAGTACTTC.